Listed here is a single T cell receptor (beta chain). Produced via immunoSEQ multiplex PCR; TCRdb's table is partial and in-frame only. The sample consists of about 49,000 clones, around three quarters of them appearing once. With 4 bases removed from V and 1 base from J, the gap between germline ends came to 11 bases. Germline V gene data show CDR1 as SGHRS and CDR2 as YFSETQ. The CDR3 covers 14 residues. These data come from a study of PD-1 blockade in mismatch repair-deficient tumors. This receptor was obtained from an adult with mismatch repair-deficient cancer. The source was PBMCs, collected before pembrolizumab treatment. The chain links TRBV5-1 to TRBJ2-5, with TRBD1 as a possible D gene (6 bases). CDR3 DNA sequence: TGCGCCAGCAGCCCAAGGACAGTCCAAGAGACCCAGTACTTC. Its translation: CASSPRTVQETQYF.